This TCR beta chain emerged from a study of T-cell memory formation after mild COVID-19. Overall study results and limits: The finding that pre-infection memory included some responding clones suggested that cross-reactive memory joined. Shrinking CD4+ clones were chiefly CM and EM; CD8+ ones were chiefly EMRA.

Trimming took 0 bases from V and 6 from J, leaving 6 bases between them. CDR1 is ENHRY, CDR2 SYGVKD, per germline. CDR3 length: 12 amino acids. Worth noting for this clonotype: Antigen: not known.

MiXCR, run by TCRdb on the 5' RACE reads, gives a single entry per CDR3 protein. This table holds a few hundred thousand distinct CDR3 sequences, more than 20% found once. The sequencing sample was made of PBMCs or a T cell subset sorted from them (not recorded which). This sequence originates from an adult woman who had mild COVID-19 (a few samples of this study predate the infection). Cell type and time point are not known. The rearrangement links TRBV10-3 to TRBJ2-7; D gene ambiguous. CDR3 region: CAISESGIEQYF. In DNA, the CDR3 is TGTGCCATCAGTGAGTCGGGGATCGAGCAGTACTTC.